Following are 20 T cell receptor beta chains from one sample sequenced in a study of blood T cells in healthy people across ages. Alongside a J-beta primer mix, a sample-barcoded 5' primer served in a second PCR lasting roughly 6 to 11 cycles. MiXCR, run by TCRdb on the 5' RACE reads, gives a single entry per CDR3 protein. The sample carries about 680,000 distinct CDR3 sequences, 49% recorded once. The specimen sequenced was blood. The source of these receptors is an older woman in good health.

The V call is TRBV20-1, the J call TRBJ2-7; 11 bases fit TRBD1. Germline lookup yields CDR1 DFQATT and CDR2 SNEGSKA (reference sequence). With V trimmed by 6 bases and J by 5 bases, 9 bases remained unmatched. The CDR3 is made up of 14 amino acids. The CDR3 sequence is CSATSDRGQNEQYF. In DNA, the CDR3 is TGCAGTGCAACCTCGGACAGGGGGCAAAACGAGCAGTACTTC.

The CDR3 DNA sequence: TGTGCCAGCAGTCCGGGACAGGGTGTGCATGAGCAGTTCTTC. Its translation is CASSPGQGVHEQFF. The genes are TRBV6-1 and TRBJ2-1; 9 bases are shared with TRBD1. The J segment lost 8 bases and the V segment lost 5 bases, leaving 7 bases of the junction unmatched. The CDR3 length is 14 residues. Germline CDR1 reads MNHNS; CDR2 reads SASEGT.

This chain connects TRBV5-5 to TRBJ2-5; 7 nucleotides agree with TRBD1. V gave up 2 bases and J gave up 11 bases; unmatched junction bases: 15. This CDR3 has 15 amino acids. Germline V gene lookup returns CDR1 SGHKS and CDR2 YYEKEE (reference sequence). Here the CDR3 reads CASSFPDRDNNEQYF. The CDR3 bases are TGTGCCAGCAGCTTCCCAGACAGGGACAACAATGAGCAGTACTTC.

This chain uses TRBV12-3 or TRBV12-4 with TRBJ2-5; the D gene is possibly TRBD1 (5 bases). The CDR3 is made up of 14 amino acids. V gave up 1 base and J gave up 5 bases, with 11 bases separating them. This chain's CDR3 is CASSLDRSWETQYF. The CDR3, as DNA: TGTGCCAGCAGTTTAGACAGGTCCTGGGAGACCCAGTACTTC.

This clonotype has only one observation. The chain recombines TRBV18 with TRBJ1-2, with TRBD1 matching 7 bases. Germline V lookup: CDR1 KGHSH, CDR2 LQKENI. The CDR3 covers 17 residues. With 0 bases clipped from V and 6 bases from J, the junction kept 13 bases outside the gene matches. The CDR3 sequence: CASSPPRRQGEAHGYTF. The CDR3 bases are TGTGCCAGCTCACCACCTAGAAGACAGGGCGAAGCTCATGGCTACACCTTC.

The chain carries TRBV12-3 or TRBV12-4 and TRBJ1-4; D is ambiguous. CDR3 length: 11 amino acids. V gave up 6 bases and J gave up 5 bases, with 4 bases separating them. CDR3 bases: TGTGCCAGCAGCAAAAATGAAAAACTGTTTTTT. Its protein product is CASSKNEKLFF.

The chain is built from TRBV12-3 or TRBV12-4 and TRBJ1-2; unclear D gene. The length of the CDR3 is 11 residues. CDR3 protein: CAAYTAGGYTF. The CDR3 coding sequence is TGTGCAGCATATACTGCTGGGGGCTACACCTTC.

This chain uses TRBV9 with TRBJ2-7; D call uncertain. The CDR3 totals 13 residues. Germline assignment: CDR1 SGDLS and CDR2 YYNGEE. V was cut by 0 bases and J by 5 bases, with 9 bases left in between. The CDR3 DNA reads as TGTGCCAGCAGCGTAGGCAAGGGTCACGAGCAGTACTTC. Translated, it gives CASSVGKGHEQYF.

This clonotype was detected ten times or more. The V gene is TRBV29-1, the J gene TRBJ2-7, with D perhaps being TRBD1 or TRBD2 (5 bases each). V was clipped by 3 bases and J by 3 bases, with 9 bases between them. Germline V CDR1 and CDR2: SQVTM, ANQGSEA. CDR3 length: 12 amino acids. Here the CDR3 reads CSVEGPSYEQYF. CDR3 DNA: TGCAGCGTTGAGGGACCGAGCTACGAGCAGTACTTC.

This chain uses TRBV7-3 with TRBJ2-2, with 10 bases lining up with TRBD1. CDR3 length: 16 amino acids. With V trimmed by 1 base and J by 6 bases, 5 bases remained unmatched. Germline assignment: CDR1 SGHTA and CDR2 FQGTGA. CDR3 sequence (DNA): TGTGCCAGCAGCTTAATGCCCGGGACAGGGGCCGGGGAGCTGTTTTTT. It translates to CASSLMPGTGAGELFF. The whole variable domain, filled in from reference TRBV7-3 and TRBJ2-2, reads GAGVSQTPSNKVTEKGKYVELRCDPISGHTALYWYRQSLGQGPEFLIYFQGTGAADDSGLPNDRFFAVRPEGSVSTLKIQRTERGDSAVYLCASSLMPGTGAGELFFGEGSRLTVL.

The chain's CDR3 is CASSPWTGKWETQYF. The CDR3 DNA reads TGTGCCAGCAGTCCTTGGACAGGGAAATGGGAGACCCAGTACTTC. The chain couples TRBV28 to TRBJ2-5, with TRBD1 identical over 8 bases. Germline CDR1 MDHEN, CDR2 SYDVKM. With V trimmed by 5 bases and J by 5 bases, 10 bases remained unmatched. This CDR3 has 15 residues.

The chain links TRBV2 to TRBJ2-3; 9 bases match TRBD2. The germline CDR1 and CDR2 sequences are SNHLY and FYNNEI. The junction had 4 bases not matched to a gene; V was cut back by 3 bases and J by 3 bases. The length of the CDR3 is 15 residues. CDR3 amino acids: CASSEIAGVTDTQYF. In nucleotides, the CDR3 is TGTGCCAGCAGTGAGATAGCGGGAGTAACAGATACGCAGTATTTT.

The genes are TRBV20-1 and TRBJ2-3; D is possibly TRBD1 or TRBD2 (5 bases each). V gave up 6 bases and J gave up 3 bases, with 25 bases separating them. Germline-derived CDR1 and CDR2 are DFQATT and SNEGSKA (reference sequence). This CDR3 comprises 17 residues. Here the CDR3 reads CSAIVATRAGGTDTQYF. The CDR3 coding sequence is TGCAGTGCCATCGTGGCTACGCGGGCTGGGGGTACAGATACGCAGTATTTT.

The sample holds many counts of this clonotype. The rearrangement links TRBV2 to TRBJ2-7; D not resolved. Germline CDR1 reads SNHLY; CDR2 reads FYNNEI. Trimming left V 2 bases short and J 0 bases short, with 11 bases between. The CDR3 consists of 15 residues. The CDR3 loop is CASSENGLVSYEQYF. CDR3 in DNA: TGTGCCAGCAGTGAAAACGGTCTTGTCTCCTACGAGCAGTACTTC.

V and J are TRBV20-1 and TRBJ2-1, with D perhaps given as TRBD1 or TRBD2 (5 bases each). The CDR3 extends over 16 amino acids. Per the germline V gene, CDR1 is DFQATT and CDR2 is SNEGSKA (reference sequence). V was clipped by 1 base and J by 8 bases, with 21 bases between them. The CDR3 coding sequence is TGCAGTGCTAGAGCCGTCGGGGCAGACCTTTATGATGAGCAGTTCTTC. Encoded protein: CSARAVGADLYDEQFF.

The V gene is TRBV7-3, the J gene TRBJ1-6, with D uncertain. Germline V lookup: CDR1 SGHTA, CDR2 FQGTGA. CDR3 size: 15 residues. The V end was cut by 5 bases, the J end by 7 bases, with 15 bases between. In DNA, the CDR3 is TGTGCCAGCAGCCCCGGCAGCGGGATCAATTCACCCCTCCACTTT. This translates into CASSPGSGINSPLHF.

This clonotype turned up a few times. This chain connects TRBV29-1 to TRBJ2-1; no firm D call. Trimming removed 2 bases from V and 8 bases from J, with 16 bases in between. Germline CDR1 SQVTM, CDR2 ANQGSEA. The CDR3 is made up of 14 amino acids. Written as DNA, the CDR3 is TGCAGCGTTGAATCTGAGATGGGCGTCTATGAGCAGTTCTTC. It specifies CSVESEMGVYEQFF.

The CDR3 bases are TGCAGCGTTGACGGGGACAGGAACACTGAAGCTTTCTTT. Translated, it gives CSVDGDRNTEAFF. The chain uses TRBV29-1 and TRBJ1-1, with 7 nucleotides matching TRBD1. Germline assignment: CDR1 SQVTM and CDR2 ANQGSEA. V lost 3 bases to trimming and J lost 1 base; unmatched junction nucleotides: 2. The CDR3 has 13 residues.

In its sample, this clonotype was seen a few times. This chain uses TRBV20-1 with TRBJ1-6; D gene ambiguous. Germline CDR1 reads DFQATT; CDR2 reads SNEGSKA (reference sequence). The CDR3 sequence is 13 residues long. Trimming left V 6 bases short and J 3 bases short, with 9 bases between. The CDR3 DNA sequence: TGCAGTGCCCGCCAAGACTATAATTCACCCCTCCACTTT. Translating gives CSARQDYNSPLHF.

This clonotype was observed a handful of times. The chain is built from TRBV6-2 or TRBV6-3 and TRBJ1-6; D is undetermined. Germline lookup yields CDR1 MNHEY and CDR2 SVGEGT. V shed 1 base and J shed 7 bases, with 5 bases lying between them. The CDR3 has 13 residues. The CDR3 DNA reads as TGTGCCAGCAGTTACTACGGGAATTCACCCCTCCACTTT. Its protein is CASSYYGNSPLHF.